This TCR beta chain was sequenced for a study of blood T cell repertoires in COVID-19. Study information: Donors in the United States, Italy and Spain gave samples during acute or convalescent COVID-19.

Only in-frame clones appear in the TCRdb table, and some are missing; sequencing was by immunoSEQ multiplex PCR. Here the sample spans approximately 290,000 clones, about 85% being singletons. Trimming at V came to 7 bases and at J to 2 bases, leaving 8 bases not matched to a gene. This CDR3 region has 15 residues. Per germline, CDR1 WNHNN and CDR2 SYGVQD (reference sequence). This chain joins TRBV10-1 and TRBJ1-5, with 7 bases matching TRBD1. Sequenced material: peripheral blood. The source is a human donor with COVID-19, enrolled during active disease. The donor label of this sample is uncertain. The CDR3 coding sequence is TGCGCCAGCACCGACAGGGTGTATCGCAATCAGCCCCAGCATTTT. This codes for CASTDRVYRNQPQHF.